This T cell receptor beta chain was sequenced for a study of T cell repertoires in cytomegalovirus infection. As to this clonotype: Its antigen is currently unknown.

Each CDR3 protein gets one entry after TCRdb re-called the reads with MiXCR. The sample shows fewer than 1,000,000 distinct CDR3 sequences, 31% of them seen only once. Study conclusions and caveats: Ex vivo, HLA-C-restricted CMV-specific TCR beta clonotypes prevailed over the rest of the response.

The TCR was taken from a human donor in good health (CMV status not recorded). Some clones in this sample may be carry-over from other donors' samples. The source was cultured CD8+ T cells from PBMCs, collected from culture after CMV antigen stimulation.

The CDR3 reads CASSEGGGVYEQYV. The DNA for the CDR3 is TGTGCCAGCAGTGAAGGAGGGGGGGTCTACGAGCAGTACGTC. The rearrangement uses TRBV6-1 and TRBJ2-7, with a weak D call TRBD2 (7 bases). The CDR3 extends over 14 amino acids. Germline V gene data show CDR1 as MNHNS and CDR2 as SASEGT. The germline V and J ends were trimmed by 1 base and 3 bases, with 10 bases remaining between them.